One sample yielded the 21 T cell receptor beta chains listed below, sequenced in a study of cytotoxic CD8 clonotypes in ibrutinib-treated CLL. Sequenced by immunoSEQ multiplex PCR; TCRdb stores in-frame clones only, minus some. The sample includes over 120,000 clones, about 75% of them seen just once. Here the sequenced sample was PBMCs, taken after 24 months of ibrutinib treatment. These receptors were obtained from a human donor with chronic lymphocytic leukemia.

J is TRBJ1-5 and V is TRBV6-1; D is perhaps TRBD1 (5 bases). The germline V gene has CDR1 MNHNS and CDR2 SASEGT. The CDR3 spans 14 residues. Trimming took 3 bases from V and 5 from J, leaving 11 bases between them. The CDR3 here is CASSEDRDDQPQHF. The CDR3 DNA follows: TGTGCCAGCAGTGAGGATAGGGACGATCAGCCCCAGCATTTT.

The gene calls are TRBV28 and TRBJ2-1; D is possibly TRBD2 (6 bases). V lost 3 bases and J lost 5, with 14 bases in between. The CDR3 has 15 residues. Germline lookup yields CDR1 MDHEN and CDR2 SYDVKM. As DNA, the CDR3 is TGTGCCAGCAGTTTGCCCGCGGGCGGGAACAATGAGCAGTTCTTC. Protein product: CASSLPAGGNNEQFF.

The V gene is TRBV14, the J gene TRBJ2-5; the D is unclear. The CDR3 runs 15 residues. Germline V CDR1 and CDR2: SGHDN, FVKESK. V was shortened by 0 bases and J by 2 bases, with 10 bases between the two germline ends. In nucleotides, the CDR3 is TGTGCCAGCAGCCAAGATTCCCCGCCACAAGAGACCCAGTACTTC. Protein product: CASSQDSPPQETQYF.

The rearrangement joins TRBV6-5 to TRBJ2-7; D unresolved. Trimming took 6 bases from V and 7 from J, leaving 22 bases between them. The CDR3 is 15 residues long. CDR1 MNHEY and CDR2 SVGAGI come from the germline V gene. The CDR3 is CASSNRQAKWREQYF. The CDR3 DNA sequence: TGTGCCAGCAGCAACCGGCAGGCTAAGTGGAGAGAGCAGTACTTC.

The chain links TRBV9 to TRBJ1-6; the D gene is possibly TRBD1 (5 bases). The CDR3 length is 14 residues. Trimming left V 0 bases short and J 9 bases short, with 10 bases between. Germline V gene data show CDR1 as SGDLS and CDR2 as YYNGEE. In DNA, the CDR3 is TGTGCCAGCAGCGTAGAGGTGGGGGGTTCACCCCTCCACTTT. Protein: CASSVEVGGSPLHF.

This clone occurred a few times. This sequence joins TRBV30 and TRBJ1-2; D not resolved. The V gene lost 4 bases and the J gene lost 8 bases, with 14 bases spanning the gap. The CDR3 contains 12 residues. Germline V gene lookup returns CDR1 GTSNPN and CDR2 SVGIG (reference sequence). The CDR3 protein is CAWTRAVGGYTF. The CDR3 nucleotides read TGTGCCTGGACCCGGGCAGTGGGCGGCTACACCTTC.

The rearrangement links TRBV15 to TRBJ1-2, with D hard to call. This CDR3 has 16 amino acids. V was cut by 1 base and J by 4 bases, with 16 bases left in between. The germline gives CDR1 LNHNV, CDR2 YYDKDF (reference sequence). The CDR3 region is CATSRGREKAVYGYTF. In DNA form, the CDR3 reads TGTGCCACCAGCAGAGGACGGGAGAAGGCCGTCTATGGCTACACCTTC.

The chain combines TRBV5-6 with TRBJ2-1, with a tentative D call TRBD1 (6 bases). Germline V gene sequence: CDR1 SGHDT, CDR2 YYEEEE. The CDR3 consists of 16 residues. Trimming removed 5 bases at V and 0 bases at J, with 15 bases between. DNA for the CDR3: TGTGCCAGCAGAGCCTACTCACAGGGCTCCTACAATGAGCAGTTCTTC. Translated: CASRAYSQGSYNEQFF.

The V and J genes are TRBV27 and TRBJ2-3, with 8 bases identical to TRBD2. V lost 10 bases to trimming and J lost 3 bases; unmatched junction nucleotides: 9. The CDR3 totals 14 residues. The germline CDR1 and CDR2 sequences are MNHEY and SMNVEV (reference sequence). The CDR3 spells CATKAGVGTDTQYF. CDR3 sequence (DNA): TGTGCCACCAAAGCGGGAGTCGGTACAGATACGCAGTATTTT.

In nucleotides, the CDR3 is TGCGCCAGCAGGAGGGAGGGCGTATCGGGCGAGACCCAGTACTTC. Its translation is CASRREGVSGETQYF. This chain uses TRBV5-1 with TRBJ2-5; TRBD2 matches at 7 bases. There are 15 residues in the CDR3. CDR1 and CDR2 (germline): SGHRS, YFSETQ. V lost 5 bases, J lost 5 bases, and 12 bases stayed unmatched.

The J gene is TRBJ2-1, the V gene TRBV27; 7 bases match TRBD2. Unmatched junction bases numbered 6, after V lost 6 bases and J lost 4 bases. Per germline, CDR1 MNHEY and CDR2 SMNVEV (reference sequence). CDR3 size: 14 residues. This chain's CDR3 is CASRRTSGYNEQFF. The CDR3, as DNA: TGTGCCAGCAGGCGGACTAGTGGGTACAATGAGCAGTTCTTC.

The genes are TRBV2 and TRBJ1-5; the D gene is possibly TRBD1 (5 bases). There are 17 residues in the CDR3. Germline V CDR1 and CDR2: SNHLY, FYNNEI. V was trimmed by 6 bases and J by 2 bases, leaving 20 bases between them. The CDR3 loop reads CASSQNAGGYGNQPQHF. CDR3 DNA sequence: TGTGCCAGCAGCCAGAACGCGGGGGGGTACGGCAATCAGCCCCAGCATTTT.

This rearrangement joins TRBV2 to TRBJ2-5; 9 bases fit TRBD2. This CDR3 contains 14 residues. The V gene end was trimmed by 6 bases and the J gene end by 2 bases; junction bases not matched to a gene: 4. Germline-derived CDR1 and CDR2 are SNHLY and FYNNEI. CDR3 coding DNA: TGTGCCAGCAGGTGGCGGGGGGGACAAGAGACCCAGTACTTC. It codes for CASRWRGGQETQYF.

CDR3 sequence (DNA): TGTGCCAGCAGCCGCCTTCGGGGGGACTACGAGCAGTACTTC. Translation gives CASSRLRGDYEQYF. This sequence joins TRBV14 and TRBJ2-7; 7 bases align to TRBD2. After removal of 4 bases from V and 3 bases from J, the junction contained 6 bases not matched to a gene. The germline V gene has CDR1 SGHDN and CDR2 FVKESK. CDR3 size: 14 residues.

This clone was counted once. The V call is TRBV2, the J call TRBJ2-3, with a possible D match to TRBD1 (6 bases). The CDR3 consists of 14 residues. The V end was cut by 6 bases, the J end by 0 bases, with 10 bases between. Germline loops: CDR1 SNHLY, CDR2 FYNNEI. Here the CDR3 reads CASRRDRSTDTQYF. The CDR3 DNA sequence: TGTGCCAGCAGGCGAGACAGGAGCACAGATACGCAGTATTTT.

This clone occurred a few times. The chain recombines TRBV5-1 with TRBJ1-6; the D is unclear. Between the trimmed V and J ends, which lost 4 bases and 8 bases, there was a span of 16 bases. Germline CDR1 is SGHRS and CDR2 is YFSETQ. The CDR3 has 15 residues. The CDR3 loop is CASSPGRGSDSPLHF. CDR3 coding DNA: TGCGCCAGCAGCCCAGGCCGGGGTTCGGATTCACCCCTCCACTTT.

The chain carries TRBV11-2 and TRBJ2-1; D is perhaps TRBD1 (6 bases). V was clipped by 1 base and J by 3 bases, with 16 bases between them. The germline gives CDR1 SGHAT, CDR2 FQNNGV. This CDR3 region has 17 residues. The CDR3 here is CASSLGPWGQVYNEQFF. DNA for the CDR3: TGTGCCAGCAGCTTAGGTCCTTGGGGGCAGGTCTACAATGAGCAGTTCTTC.

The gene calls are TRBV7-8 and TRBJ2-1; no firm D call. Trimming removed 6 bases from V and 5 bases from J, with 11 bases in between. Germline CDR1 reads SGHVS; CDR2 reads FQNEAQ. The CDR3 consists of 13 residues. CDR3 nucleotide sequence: TGTGCCAGCAGGGTAAGGTGGGACAATGAGCAGTTCTTC. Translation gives CASRVRWDNEQFF.

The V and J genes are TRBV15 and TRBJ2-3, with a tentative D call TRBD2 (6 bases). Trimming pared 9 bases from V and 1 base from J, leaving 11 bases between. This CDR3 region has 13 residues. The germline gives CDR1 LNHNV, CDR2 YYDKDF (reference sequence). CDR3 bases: TGTGCCACGCGCGGGACGGGCACAGATACGCAGTATTTT. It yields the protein CATRGTGTDTQYF.

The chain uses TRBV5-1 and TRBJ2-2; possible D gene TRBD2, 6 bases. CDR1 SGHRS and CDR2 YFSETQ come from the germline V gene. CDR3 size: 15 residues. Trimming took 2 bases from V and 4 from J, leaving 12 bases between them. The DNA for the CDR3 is TGCGCCAGCAGCTTTCAGCAGGGAGGCACCGGGGAGCTGTTTTTT. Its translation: CASSFQQGGTGELFF.

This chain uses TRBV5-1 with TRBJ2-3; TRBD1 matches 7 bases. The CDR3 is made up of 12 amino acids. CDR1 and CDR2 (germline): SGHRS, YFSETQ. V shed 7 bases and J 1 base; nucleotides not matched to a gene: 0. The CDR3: CASQGGTDTQYF. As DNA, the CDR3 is TGCGCCAGCCAGGGGGGCACAGATACGCAGTATTTT. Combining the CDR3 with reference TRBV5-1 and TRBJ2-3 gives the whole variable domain KAGVTQTPRYLIKTRGQQVTLSCSPISGHRSVSWYQQTPGQGLQFLFEYFSETQRNKGNFPGRFSGRQFSNSRSEMNVSTLELGDSALYLCASQGGTDTQYFGPGTRLTVL.